A selection of T cell receptor beta chains follows, all from one sample in a study of cytomegalovirus exposure and HLA in healthy donors. Assay: immunoSEQ multiplex PCR; the TCRdb copy retains only in-frame clones and omits some. The sample contains fewer than 250,000 clones, nearly 80% of which appear only once. Sequenced: PBMCs. These receptors all come from a male donor in good health and CMV-seronegative. Both conserved end residues are part of each CDR3. D genes are given only for firm matches. Clone size is given for some rows only: seen once, a few or many times, or a class if the clone is expanded.

V: TRBV25-1
J: TRBJ2-5
size: NA
D: NA
DNA: TGTGCCAGCAGTGAAGAAAGCGGGCTAAGGTACCAAGAGACCCAGTACTTC
CDR3: CASSEESGLRYQETQYF

V: TRBV28
J: TRBJ2-7
size: NA
D: NA
DNA: TGTGCCAGCAGTGGGGGGACAGCAGCCTACGAGCAGTACTTC
CDR3: CASSGGTAAYEQYF

V: TRBV5-1
J: TRBJ1-1
size: NA
D: NA
DNA: TGCGCCAGCAGCTTACCGGAAGGGGTTAGGGCTGAAGCTTTCTTT
CDR3: CASSLPEGVRAEAFF

V: TRBV7-9
J: TRBJ1-1
size: NA
D: NA
DNA: TGTGCCAGCAGCTTAGTCCGGGTGGACACTGAAGCTTTCTTT
CDR3: CASSLVRVDTEAFF

V: TRBV7-3
J: TRBJ2-3
size: NA
D: NA
DNA: TGTGCCAGCAGCCCCGCCCGGAGCACAGATACGCAGTATTTT
CDR3: CASSPARSTDTQYF

V: TRBV19
J: TRBJ2-3
size: NA
D: NA
DNA: TGTGCCAGTAGTATACAGGGCACAGATACGCAGTATTTT
CDR3: CASSIQGTDTQYF

V: TRBV28
J: TRBJ2-7
size: few
D: NA
DNA: TGTGCCCACACCAGGAGTCAGGGAACGGGCGAGCAGTACTTC
CDR3: CAHTRSQGTGEQYF

V: TRBV7-2
J: TRBJ2-7
size: NA
D: NA
DNA: TGTGCCAGCAGCTTAGCGGGGAGCTCCTACGAGCAGTACTTC
CDR3: CASSLAGSSYEQYF

V: TRBV7-3
J: TRBJ2-5
size: few
D: TRBD2
DNA: TGTGCCAGCAGAACTAGCGGGGGGAGTTTGGAGACCCAGTACTTC
CDR3: CASRTSGGSLETQYF

V: TRBV11-2
J: TRBJ2-7
size: NA
D: NA
DNA: TGTGCCAGCAGCTCCGGGGGTACCTACGAGCAGTACTTC
CDR3: CASSSGGTYEQYF

V: TRBV6-4
J: TRBJ2-2
size: NA
D: TRBD2
DNA: TGTGCCAGCAGACCTAGCGGAGCCCACACCGGGGAGCTGTTTTTT
CDR3: CASRPSGAHTGELFF

V: TRBV29-1
J: TRBJ2-5
size: NA
D: NA
DNA: TGCAGCTACTCGACGACATCTCAAGAGACCCAGTACTTC
CDR3: CSYSTTSQETQYF

V: TRBV6-5
J: TRBJ2-2
size: NA
D: TRBD1
DNA: TGTGCCAGCAGTTACTCGACAGGGACCGGGGAGCTGTTTTTT
CDR3: CASSYSTGTGELFF

V: TRBV7-3
J: TRBJ1-1
size: NA
D: TRBD1
DNA: TGTGCCAGCAGCTATGACAGGGACACTGAAGCTTTCTTT
CDR3: CASSYDRDTEAFF

V: TRBV6-5
J: TRBJ2-2
size: NA
D: NA
DNA: TGTGCCAGCAGTTACTTCGGGAACACCGGGGAGCTGTTTTTT
CDR3: CASSYFGNTGELFF

V: TRBV18
J: TRBJ2-7
size: NA
D: TRBD1
DNA: TGTGCCAGCTCACCGGCCGGGACAGGATCCTACGAGCAGTACTTC
CDR3: CASSPAGTGSYEQYF

V: TRBV6-6
J: TRBJ2-2
size: NA
D: NA
DNA: TGTGCCAGCAGTGGTCGACAGAACACCGGGGAGCTGTTTTTT
CDR3: CASSGRQNTGELFF

V: TRBV18
J: TRBJ1-3
size: NA
D: TRBD1
DNA: TGTGCCAGCTCACCACTGCAGGGGGGCCTCGACACCATATATTTT
CDR3: CASSPLQGGLDTIYF

V: TRBV5-6
J: TRBJ1-5
size: NA
D: NA
DNA: TGTGCCAGCGCAAGTGGGGGCTCGGATCAGCCCCAGCATTTT
CDR3: CASASGGSDQPQHF

V: TRBV7-9
J: TRBJ1-6
size: NA
D: NA
DNA: TGTGCCAGCAGTAGACGGGGAGGGGATTCACCCCTCCACTTT
CDR3: CASSRRGGDSPLHF

V: TRBV6-6
J: TRBJ1-5
size: few
D: NA
DNA: TGTGCCAGCGGAGGGGCGGCAAATCAGCCCCAGCATTTT
CDR3: CASGGAANQPQHF

V: TRBV5-1
J: TRBJ2-3
size: NA
D: NA
DNA: TGCGCCAGCAGCTTAGTTAGCGCGGCCCGAGATACGCAGTATTTT
CDR3: CASSLVSAARDTQYF

V: TRBV11-3
J: TRBJ1-1
size: NA
D: NA
DNA: TGTGCCAGCAGCTTAGGTGGCAGGGGTACTGAAGCTTTCTTT
CDR3: CASSLGGRGTEAFF

V: TRBV27
J: TRBJ2-5
size: NA
D: TRBD1
DNA: TGTGCCAGCAGTCGACAGGACAGGGGAGAGACCCAGTACTTC
CDR3: CASSRQDRGETQYF

V: TRBV10-1
J: TRBJ1-5
size: NA
D: NA
DNA: TGCGCCAGCAGTGAGTCCGTTATCCTTAAATCCAGACGACAGTACAATCAGCCCCAGCATTTT
CDR3: CASSESVILKSRRQYNQPQHF

V: TRBV19
J: TRBJ2-7
size: NA
D: NA
DNA: TGTGCCAGTAGAGGGGTACACGAGCAGTACTTC
CDR3: CASRGVHEQYF

V: TRBV5-1
J: TRBJ1-2
size: NA
D: TRBD1
DNA: TGCGCCAGCAGCCGCCAACAGGGGATAGATGGCTACACCTTC
CDR3: CASSRQQGIDGYTF

V: TRBV11-1
J: TRBJ2-2
size: NA
D: NA
DNA: TGTGCCAGCAGCTTAGCACGGGTAACAGGGCGGACCGGGGAGCTGTTTTTT
CDR3: CASSLARVTGRTGELFF

V: TRBV5-1
J: TRBJ1-4
size: NA
D: NA
DNA: TGCGCCAGCACCCTGGGAGCAACTAATGAAAAACTGTTTTTT
CDR3: CASTLGATNEKLFF

V: TRBV19
J: TRBJ2-1
size: NA
D: TRBD1
DNA: TGTGCCAGTAGCAAACAGGGGGCAGTAAACAATGAGCAGTTCTTC
CDR3: CASSKQGAVNNEQFF

V: TRBV7-2
J: TRBJ2-3
size: NA
D: NA
DNA: TGTGCCAGCAACCTCCGGGGGACAGCTAGCACAGATACGCAGTATTTT
CDR3: CASNLRGTASTDTQYF

V: TRBV9
J: TRBJ2-5
size: once
D: TRBD2
DNA: TGTGCCAGCAGCGTAGCTATCTCGACTAGCGGGGAGACCCAGTACTTC
CDR3: CASSVAISTSGETQYF

V: TRBV30
J: TRBJ2-7
size: few
D: NA
DNA: TGTGCCTGGATCCCGGTAGGGGTCCTCGGCGTACAGTACTTC
CDR3: CAWIPVGVLGVQYF

V: TRBV19
J: TRBJ2-3
size: NA
D: NA
DNA: TGTGCCAGTAGTCCTTCCCCCACAGATACGCAGTATTTT
CDR3: CASSPSPTDTQYF

V: TRBV7-3
J: TRBJ2-3
size: NA
D: NA
DNA: TGTGCCAGCAGCTTAAGGTCTGCGCCAGATACGCAGTATTTT
CDR3: CASSLRSAPDTQYF

V: TRBV5-1
J: TRBJ2-7
size: NA
D: TRBD2
DNA: TGCGCCAGCATGTGGGCTAGCGGGAACTACGAGCAGTACTTC
CDR3: CASMWASGNYEQYF

V: TRBV28
J: TRBJ2-7
size: NA
D: NA
DNA: TGTGCCAGCACCTCCGGGGGAGGCACCTACGAGCAGTACTTC
CDR3: CASTSGGGTYEQYF

V: TRBV30
J: TRBJ1-2
size: NA
D: TRBD1
DNA: TGTGCCTGGGGACAGGGAGGAGGCTACACCTTC
CDR3: CAWGQGGGYTF

V: TRBV27
J: TRBJ1-1
size: NA
D: NA
DNA: TGTGCCAGCAGGCGAGGAGGGACTGAAGCTTTCTTT
CDR3: CASRRGGTEAFF

V: TRBV14
J: TRBJ2-3
size: NA
D: TRBD2
DNA: TGTGCCAGCAGCCAAGCCCTAGCGGTCACAGATACGCAGTATTTT
CDR3: CASSQALAVTDTQYF

V: TRBV7-7
J: TRBJ1-3
size: NA
D: NA
DNA: TGTGCCAGCAGCTGGCTGCGGGGGCCCCTACCTTCTGGAAACACCATATATTTT
CDR3: CASSWLRGPLPSGNTIYF

V: TRBV11-2
J: TRBJ2-7
size: few
D: NA
DNA: TGTGCCAGCGGGGGGGGCATGAGCTTCTCCTACGAGCAGTACTTC
CDR3: CASGGGMSFSYEQYF

V: TRBV27
J: TRBJ1-5
size: NA
D: NA
DNA: TGTGCCAGCAGTTTCGTAGGGGAAGGTCAGCCCCAGCATTTT
CDR3: CASSFVGEGQPQHF

V: TRBV19
J: TRBJ1-5
size: NA
D: NA
DNA: TGTGCCAGTACAGACAGATCCTCTTATAGCAATCAGCCCCAGCATTTT
CDR3: CASTDRSSYSNQPQHF

V: TRBV9
J: TRBJ2-1
size: few
D: TRBD2
DNA: TGTGCCAGCAGCCCTCGAGGTAGCGGGGGGGCCATCACCTACAATGAGCAGTTCTTC
CDR3: CASSPRGSGGAITYNEQFF

V: TRBV5-6
J: TRBJ2-5
size: NA
D: TRBD2
DNA: TGTGCCAGCAGCTTGGATAGCGGGAGATTTTTAGAGACCCAGTACTTC
CDR3: CASSLDSGRFLETQYF

V: TRBV5-6
J: TRBJ2-3
size: NA
D: TRBD2
DNA: TGTGCCAGCAGCCAAACTAGCGGGAGTGAAGATACGCAGTATTTT
CDR3: CASSQTSGSEDTQYF

V: TRBV5-6
J: TRBJ2-7
size: few
D: NA
DNA: TGTGCCAGCAGCCGACAGAAAACCTACGAGCAGTACTTC
CDR3: CASSRQKTYEQYF

V: TRBV9
J: TRBJ2-7
size: few
D: TRBD1
DNA: TGTGCCAGCGCCCCTGGGACAGGGGGAACCTACGAGCAGTACTTC
CDR3: CASAPGTGGTYEQYF